This passage covers 26 T cell receptor beta chains from one sample sequenced in a study of molecular identifiers for immune sequencing clone quantification (dated by TCRdb to 2017 to 2018). Library preparation employed PCR. Instrument on record: Illumina HiSeq 4000. TCRdb reworked the public reads: Q25 trimming with fastp, MiXCR clone assembly, productive beta chains retained. Each record represents a unique CDR3 protein, reported with the most common genes and DNA among its rows. The sample yields about 320,000 distinct CDR3 sequences; about 21% were counted once. In total, the top ten clones hold 0.75% to 0.85% of the sample. Sequenced input: naive CD8+ T cells from blood, with Jurkat cell RNA spiked in. This specimen's cell subset or site label, per the study, means: FACS-sorted CD8+CD4-CCR7+CD45RA+ naive T cells. These receptors came from a human donor in good health. Some libraries in this study had Jurkat cell RNA spiked in.

The CDR3 reads CASGPKGPTGRLYNSPLHF. The CDR3 region has the DNA TGTGCCAGCGGCCCAAAAGGGCCGACAGGGCGACTCTATAATTCACCCCTCCACTTT. The V call is TRBV7-2, the J call TRBJ1-6; 7 nucleotides line up with TRBD1. Trimming cost V 8 bases and J 3 bases; bases outside gene matches: 19. The CDR3 has 19 residues. Germline values: CDR1 SGHTA, CDR2 FQGNSA.

The CDR3 sequence: CASEGWEANQPQHF. CDR3 DNA sequence: TGTGCCAGCGAGGGGTGGGAGGCCAATCAGCCCCAGCATTTT. The chain links TRBV6-2 or TRBV6-3 to TRBJ1-5, with a tentative D call TRBD1 (5 bases). The germline V gene encodes CDR1 MNHEY and CDR2 SVGEGT. This CDR3 is 14 amino acids long. The ends were cut back, 8 bases at V and 3 bases at J, with 14 bases in the middle.

About this clonotype itself: A read error may explain this, as a much larger clone is one base away. The chain carries TRBV6-5 and TRBJ2-7; 11 bases agree with TRBD2. The junction had 9 bases not matched to a gene; V was cut back by 5 bases and J by 6 bases. Germline V gene sequence: CDR1 MNHEY, CDR2 SVGAGI. This CDR3 contains 15 residues. CDR3 bases: TGTGCCAGCAGTCCCACGACTAGCGGGACCAGCGAGCAGTACTTC. This gives the protein CASSPTTSGTSEQYF.

The rearrangement uses TRBV12-5 and TRBJ1-1, with D unclear. This CDR3 region has 13 residues. Germline CDR1 reads LGHNT; CDR2 reads FRNRAP. V shed 3 bases and J shed 4 bases, with 9 bases lying between them. CDR3 nucleotide sequence: TGTGCTAGTGGTTTCAGGACGGGCACTGAAGCTTTCTTT. This sequence encodes CASGFRTGTEAFF.

This clonotype was found many times. The chain joins TRBV7-2 to TRBJ2-7; 9 positions agree with TRBD2. Germline V gene lookup returns CDR1 SGHTA and CDR2 FQGNSA. CDR3 size: 14 residues. After removal of 4 bases from V and 4 bases from J, the junction contained 5 bases not matched to a gene. CDR3 region: CASSWGGGAYEQYF. The DNA of the CDR3 is TGTGCCAGCAGCTGGGGCGGGGGGGCTTACGAGCAGTACTTC.

This clonotype was observed at least ten times. The chain combines TRBV20-1 with TRBJ2-7; 14 bases are a match to TRBD2. The CDR3 length is 15 residues. V shed 6 bases and J 3 bases; nucleotides not matched to a gene: 7. In germline, CDR1 is DFQATT, CDR2 SNEGSKA (reference sequence). The CDR3 spells CSATGLAGGYYEQYF. CDR3 nucleotide sequence: TGCAGTGCCACCGGACTAGCGGGGGGTTACTACGAGCAGTACTTC.

Concerning this clonotype itself: Given a much more abundant clone one base away, this may be a read error. The CDR3 coding sequence is TGCGCCAGCAGCCAAGATCGGGCAGACAACTATGGCTGCACCTTC. Its translation: CASSQDRADNYGCTF. The chain recombines TRBV4-3 with TRBJ1-2; no clear D. The CDR3 has 15 amino acids. The germline CDR1 and CDR2 sequences are LGHNA and YSLEER.

As concerns this clonotype: A junction end diverges from the germline sequence, so it may reflect a read error. This rearrangement joins TRBV6-2 or TRBV6-3 to TRBJ2-3, with D maybe TRBD1 (5 bases). The CDR3 totals 18 residues. Germline assignment: CDR1 MNHEY and CDR2 SVGEGT. CDR3 protein: CASSYSSKGIQKGDTRYF. Written as DNA, the CDR3 is TGTGCCAGCAGTTACTCGAGTAAGGGGATTCAAAAAGGAGATACGCGGTATTTT.

The genes are TRBV12-3 or TRBV12-4 and TRBJ1-6; TRBD1 matches 8 bases. The CDR3 has 15 amino acids. With 6 bases clipped from V and 5 bases from J, the junction kept 6 bases outside the gene matches. The CDR3, as DNA: TGTGCCAGCAGAGAAATGACAGGGGATAATTCACCCCTCCACTTT. It yields the protein CASREMTGDNSPLHF.

This clonotype has a count of ten or more. The chain has TRBV6-6 and TRBJ1-5; D is undetermined. The CDR3 is 11 amino acids. V shed 10 bases and J shed 7 bases, with 11 bases lying between them. CDR1 MNHNY and CDR2 SVGAGI come from the germline V gene (reference sequence). Here the CDR3 DNA reads TGTGCCACCTCCTCGGGGCAGCCCCAGCATTTT. Its translation: CATSSGQPQHF.

This clonotype came up many times. This chain joins TRBV7-2 and TRBJ2-7; TRBD2 matches 10 bases. The CDR3 runs to 16 residues. V trimming: 0 bases; J trimming: 5 bases; junction bases outside the gene matches: 7. The germline gives CDR1 SGHTA, CDR2 FQGNSA. This CDR3 is CASSLAPGTSEHEQYF. CDR3 bases: TGTGCCAGCAGCTTAGCGCCTGGGACTAGCGAACACGAGCAGTACTTC.

On this clonotype itself: A read error is possible here, since a much larger clone lies one base away. Likely a read error: the CDR3 ends without its conserved phenylalanine or tryptophan. The CDR3 here is CASRERSDTQYS. CDR3 in DNA: TGTGCCAGCAGAGAGCGGTCCGATACGCAGTATTCT. The chain links TRBV6-2 or TRBV6-3 to TRBJ2-3, with D maybe TRBD2 (5 bases). This CDR3 has 12 residues. Germline lookup yields CDR1 MNHEY and CDR2 SVGEGT. Trimming removed 6 bases at V and 6 bases at J, with 10 bases between.

The gene calls are TRBV30 and TRBJ2-5; 12 bases map to TRBD2. The CDR3 covers 14 residues. CDR1 and CDR2 (germline): GTSNPN, SVGIG (reference sequence). With V trimmed by 1 base and J by 5 bases, 2 bases remained unmatched. The CDR3 region is CAWSETSGSETQYF. CDR3 coding DNA: TGTGCCTGGAGTGAGACTAGCGGGAGTGAGACCCAGTACTTC.

The table lists this clonotype with a few counts. The chain joins TRBV3-2 to TRBJ2-7; the table's D call of TRBD1 was not tested on the DNA. TRBV3-2 is shown as a pseudogene. The CDR3 extends over 16 amino acids. CDR3 protein: CASTGAGTGITYEQYF. In nucleotides, the CDR3 is TGTGCCAGCACCGGAGCGGGGACAGGGATAACCTACGAGCAGTACTTC.

V gene TRBV20-1 combines with J gene TRBJ2-7; 7 nucleotides line up with TRBD2. The CDR3 contains 15 residues. V dropped 1 base and J dropped 6; count of bases not matched to a gene: 12. Germline V gives CDR1 DFQATT, CDR2 SNEGSKA (reference sequence). The CDR3 DNA sequence: TGCAGTGCTAGAGGTCCCAGCGGGAATCAGTTCGAGCAGTACTTC. Protein product: CSARGPSGNQFEQYF.

In this sample, this clonotype turned up many times. This chain connects TRBV2 to TRBJ2-4; D call uncertain. V was clipped by 4 bases and J by 8 bases, with 12 bases between them. This CDR3 is 13 amino acids long. CDR1 and CDR2 (germline): SNHLY, FYNNEI. The CDR3: CASSVAESHIQYF. The CDR3, as DNA: TGTGCCAGCAGTGTTGCGGAATCCCACATTCAGTACTTC.

This clonotype was seen a single time. A much bigger clone sits one base away, suggesting this may be a read error. This sequence joins TRBV30 and TRBJ2-3, with a possible D match to TRBD2 (5 bases). The CDR3 loop spans 15 amino acids. CDR1 GTSNPN and CDR2 SVGIG come from the germline V gene (reference sequence). CDR3 sequence reads: CAWSLGPSSTDAQYF. The CDR3 DNA sequence: TGTGCCTGGAGTTTGGGCCCATCTAGCACAGATGCGCAGTATTTT.

In its sample, this clonotype was seen many times. The chain carries TRBV5-5 and TRBJ2-2; 7 nucleotides match TRBD1. Germline V gene sequence: CDR1 SGHKS, CDR2 YYEKEE (reference sequence). With 4 bases clipped from V and 5 bases from J, the junction kept 5 bases outside the gene matches. The CDR3 has 14 residues. The CDR3 DNA follows: TGTGCCAGCAGCCACGACAGGGTTACCGGGGAGCTGTTTTTT. Its protein is CASSHDRVTGELFF.

The table lists this clonotype with many counts. CDR3 protein: CASSEDSGSLVYEQYF. In DNA, the CDR3 is TGTGCCAGCAGTGAAGATTCGGGATCGTTAGTCTACGAGCAGTACTTC. V usage is TRBV6-1 and J usage is TRBJ2-7; the D gene is possibly TRBD2 (5 bases). The germline V gene has CDR1 MNHNS and CDR2 SASEGT. V shed 1 base and J shed 3 bases, with 16 bases lying between them. This CDR3 region has 16 residues.

This clonotype showed up many times. The genes are TRBV28 and TRBJ1-6; D is undetermined. The V end was cut by 3 bases, the J end by 10 bases, with 13 bases between. This CDR3 region has 14 residues. From germline, CDR1 is MDHEN and CDR2 SYDVKM. The CDR3 is CASSLGPSGSPLHF. CDR3 in DNA: TGTGCCAGCAGTTTGGGTCCCAGCGGATCACCCCTCCACTTT.

This clonotype was seen more than once but under ten times. In DNA, the CDR3 is TGTGCCAGCAGCTCAGCGGGAGGATTCACAGATACGCAGTATTTT. Translated, it gives CASSSAGGFTDTQYF. The V and J genes are TRBV7-3 and TRBJ2-3; 9 bases line up with TRBD2. Germline V gene data show CDR1 as SGHTA and CDR2 as FQGTGA. V shed 4 bases and J 2 bases; nucleotides not matched to a gene: 4. The CDR3 has 15 amino acids.

Notes on this clonotype: A much more abundant neighbour one base away suggests this may be a read error. The rearrangement joins TRBV7-9 to TRBJ1-1; 7 nucleotides align to TRBD1. Germline V gives CDR1 SEHNR, CDR2 FQNEAQ (reference sequence). The CDR3 is 14 residues long. The CDR3 spells CASSLQGVGTEAVF. The CDR3 nucleotides are TGTGCCAGCAGCTTACAGGGGGTAGGCACTGAAGCTGTCTTT. The entire variable domain, with the rest obtained from reference TRBV7-9 and TRBJ1-1, is as follows: DTGVSQNPRHKITKRGQNVTFRCDPISEHNRLYWYRQTLGQGPEFLTYFQNEAQLEKSRLLSDRFSAERPKGSFSTLEIQRTEQGDSAMYLCASSLQGVGTEAVFGQGTRLTVV.

This clonotype has at least ten counts. The chain carries TRBV7-6 and TRBJ1-2, with D maybe TRBD1 (6 bases). Germline V gene data show CDR1 as SGHVS and CDR2 as FNYEAQ. The V gene lost 5 bases and the J gene lost 2 bases, with 24 bases spanning the gap. This CDR3 region has 18 residues. The CDR3 loop reads CASSPLVGGVIRNYGYTF. CDR3 nucleotides: TGTGCCAGCAGCCCCCTGGTAGGGGGAGTAATTAGGAACTATGGCTACACCTTC. The entire variable domain, with the rest obtained from reference TRBV7-6 and TRBJ1-2, is as follows: GAGVSQSPRYKVTKRGQDVALRCDPISGHVSLYWYRQALGQGPEFLTYFNYEAQQDKSGLPNDRFSAERPEGSISTLTIQRTEQRDSAMYRCASSPLVGGVIRNYGYTFGSGTRLTVV.

Many counts were recorded for this clonotype. The chain combines TRBV11-2 with TRBJ2-7, with unresolved D. CDR1 is SGHAT, CDR2 FQNNGV, per germline. The CDR3 contains 13 residues. V was pared by 0 bases and J by 3 bases, with 6 bases between. The CDR3 DNA is TGTGCCAGCAGCTTAGAGACCAGCTACGAGCAGTACTTC. This sequence encodes CASSLETSYEQYF.

The sample holds many counts of this clonotype. This chain uses TRBV20-1 with TRBJ2-3; 9 bases match TRBD2. The CDR3 length is 17 residues. Germline V lookup: CDR1 DFQATT, CDR2 SNEGSKA (reference sequence). V dropped 5 bases and J dropped 1; count of bases not matched to a gene: 13. For the CDR3, the DNA is TGCAGTGCTCTTGTTCGACCCCGGACTAGCGGCACAGATACGCAGTATTTT. It translates to CSALVRPRTSGTDTQYF.

The table lists this clonotype with a few counts. V is TRBV25-1 and J is TRBJ2-2; D may be TRBD2 (6 bases). This CDR3 spans 17 amino acids. The V end was cut by 1 base, the J end by 0 bases, with 12 bases between. Per germline, CDR1 MGHDK and CDR2 SYGVNS. The CDR3 sequence: CASSELYGSANTGELFF. In DNA form, the CDR3 reads TGTGCCAGCAGTGAATTGTACGGGAGCGCGAACACCGGGGAGCTGTTTTTT. Full variable domain (remainder filled in from reference TRBV25-1 and TRBJ2-2): EADIYQTPRYLVIGTGKKITLECSQTMGHDKMYWYQQDPGMELHLIHYSYGVNSTEKGDLSSESTVSRIRTEHFPLTLESARPSHTSQYLCASSELYGSANTGELFFGEGSRLTVL.